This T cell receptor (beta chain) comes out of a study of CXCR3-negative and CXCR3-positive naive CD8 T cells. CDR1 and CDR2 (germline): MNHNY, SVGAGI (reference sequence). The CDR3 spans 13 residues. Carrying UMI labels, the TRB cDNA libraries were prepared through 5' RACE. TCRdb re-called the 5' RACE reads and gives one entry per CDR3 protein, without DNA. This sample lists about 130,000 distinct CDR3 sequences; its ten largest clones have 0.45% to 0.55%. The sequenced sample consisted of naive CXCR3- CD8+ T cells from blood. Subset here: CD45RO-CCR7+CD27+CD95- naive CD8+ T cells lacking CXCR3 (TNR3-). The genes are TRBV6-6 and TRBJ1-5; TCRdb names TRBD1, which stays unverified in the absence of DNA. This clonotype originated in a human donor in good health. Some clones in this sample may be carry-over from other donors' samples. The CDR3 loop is CASGDPISQPQHF.